One and the same sample provided the 2 T cell receptor beta chains below, sequenced in a study of CD4 T cells in relation to SARS-CoV-2 and coronaviruses. Libraries were prepared by immunoSEQ multiplex PCR; TCRdb keeps only in-frame clonotypes and omits some of them. Of tens of thousands of clones in the sample, roughly 90% were seen once. The sequenced material came from memory CD4+ T cells from PBMCs. Receptors were obtained from an adult with COVID-19.

The chain links TRBV7-9 to TRBJ2-7, with unresolved D. This CDR3 spans 13 amino acids. Germline V lookup: CDR1 SEHNR, CDR2 FQNEAQ (reference sequence). Trimming removed 2 bases from V and 2 bases from J, with 7 bases in between. Written as DNA, the CDR3 is TGTGCCAGCAGCTTAAATACACCCTACGAGCAGTACTTC. This encodes CASSLNTPYEQYF.

This chain links TRBV7-2 with TRBJ1-4; TRBD1 agrees at 9 bases. V lost 1 base, J lost 3 bases, and 12 bases stayed unmatched. The CDR3 length is 19 residues. Germline CDR1 and CDR2: SGHTA and FQGNSA. The CDR3 coding sequence is TGTGCCAGCAGCTTAGAGGACAGGGGCAAGCTTTTGTCTAATGAAAAACTGTTTTTT. Translating it yields CASSLEDRGKLLSNEKLFF.